The source of this TCR beta chain is a study of a mutant IDH1 vaccine in newly diagnosed glioma. At the level of the study: Held at week 35, visit V12 was the safety follow-up, and visit V13 followed at week 47.

Assay: immunoSEQ multiplex PCR; the TCRdb copy retains only in-frame clones and omits some. This sample has 40,000 to 60,000 clones, with approximately 79% found just once. Sample time point: week 35, safety follow-up. A 20-mer mutant IDH1 peptide at 300 ug was injected subcutaneously with topical imiquimod. There were eight vaccinations for patients, given in weeks 1, 3, 5, 7, 11, 15, 19 and 23. Worth noting for this clone: Antigen specificity is unknown.

Trimming left V 3 bases short and J 2 bases short, with 11 bases between. CDR1 and CDR2 from the germline V gene are MNHNS and SASEGT. The CDR3 is 14 amino acids. The rearrangement links TRBV6-1 to TRBJ2-7; D remains unclear. The input for sequencing was PBMCs, taken from a glioma patient whose treatment included an IDH1 peptide vaccine. This clonotype was sampled from a man aged 40-49 years with glioma. CDR3 bases: TGTGCCAGCAGTGACAGAACGCCCCCCTACGAGCAGTACTTC. Translating it yields CASSDRTPPYEQYF.